This TCR beta chain was captured in a study of blood T cells in healthy people across ages. Regarding the study as a whole: TCR beta diversity per million T cells fell roughly linearly with age.

A remark on this clonotype: Its antigen is not known.

Together with a sample-barcoded 5' primer, a J-beta primer mix was included in a second PCR lasting roughly 7 to 11 cycles. TCRdb independently ran MiXCR on the 5' RACE reads; one entry per CDR3 protein. The table includes approximately 320,000 distinct CDR3 sequences, roughly 29% detected once. The CDR3 contains 16 residues. CDR1 is SGDLS and CDR2 is YYNGEE in the germline V gene. The junction had 9 bases not matched to a gene; V was cut back by 0 bases and J by 10 bases. Source material: blood. The sequence was collected from a woman between 70 and 85 years old in good health. The chain uses TRBV9 and TRBJ2-1; the match to TRBD2 covers 11 bases. The CDR3 sequence is CASSVATSGGRIEQFF. DNA for the CDR3: TGTGCCAGCAGCGTAGCCACTAGCGGGGGTAGGATAGAGCAGTTCTTC.